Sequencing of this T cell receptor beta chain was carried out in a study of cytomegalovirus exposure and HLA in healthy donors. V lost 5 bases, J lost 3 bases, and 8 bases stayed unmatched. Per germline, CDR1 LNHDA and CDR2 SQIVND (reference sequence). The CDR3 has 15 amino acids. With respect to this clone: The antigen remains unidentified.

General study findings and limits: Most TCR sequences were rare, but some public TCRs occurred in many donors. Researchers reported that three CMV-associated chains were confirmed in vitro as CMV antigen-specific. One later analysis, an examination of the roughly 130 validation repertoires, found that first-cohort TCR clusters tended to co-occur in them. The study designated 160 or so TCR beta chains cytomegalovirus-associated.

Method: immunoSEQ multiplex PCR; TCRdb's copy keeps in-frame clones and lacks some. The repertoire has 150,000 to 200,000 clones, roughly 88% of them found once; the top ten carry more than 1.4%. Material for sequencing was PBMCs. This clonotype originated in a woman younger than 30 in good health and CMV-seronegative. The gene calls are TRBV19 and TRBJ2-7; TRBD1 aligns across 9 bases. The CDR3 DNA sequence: TGTGCCAGTAGTTTCGGGGGACAGGGAATCTACGAGCAGTACTTC. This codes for CASSFGGQGIYEQYF.